These 17 T cell receptor beta chains were all obtained from the same sample, sequenced in a study of T cell responses to AZD1222 COVID-19 vaccine. Sequencing used immunoSEQ multiplex PCR; TCRdb keeps in-frame clones, though not all of them. Here the sample table reports over 140,000 clones. The specimen was peripheral blood. The receptors derive from an adult in good health.

The chain has TRBV11-3 and TRBJ1-2, with a weak D call TRBD1 (6 bases). CDR1 and CDR2 (germline): SGHNT, YENEEA. The CDR3 totals 13 residues. V was cut by 1 base and J by 4 bases, with 7 bases left in between. The CDR3 bases are TGTGCCAGCAGCTTAGTGGACAGCTATGGCTACACCTTC. Translating it yields CASSLVDSYGYTF.

The chain is built from TRBV5-1 and TRBJ2-2; D is uncertain. The CDR3 totals 15 residues. CDR1 and CDR2 (germline): SGHRS, YFSETQ. V was shortened by 5 bases and J by 0 bases, with 11 bases between the two germline ends. This CDR3 is CASSKGAPNTGELFF. CDR3 bases: TGCGCCAGCAGTAAAGGAGCCCCGAACACCGGGGAGCTGTTTTTT.

DNA of the CDR3: TGTGCCAGCAGTCCCCAGACCTATCAGCCCCAGCATTTT. Its translation: CASSPQTYQPQHF. V usage is TRBV12-3 or TRBV12-4 and J usage is TRBJ1-5, with D unclear. Trimming stripped 5 bases from V and 5 bases from J, with 10 bases between. The CDR3 is 13 residues long.

This chain joins TRBV5-1 and TRBJ2-5; perhaps TRBD2 as D (7 bases). Trimming left V 0 bases short and J 5 bases short, with 20 bases between. In germline, CDR1 is SGHRS, CDR2 YFSETQ. CDR3 length: 17 amino acids. The CDR3 spells CASSLDGRGASSETQYF. CDR3 DNA sequence: TGCGCCAGCAGCTTGGATGGACGGGGGGCCTCCTCGGAGACCCAGTACTTC.

The rearrangement joins TRBV6-2 or TRBV6-3 to TRBJ1-5; 10 nucleotides agree with TRBD1. Germline CDR1 and CDR2: MNHEY and SVGEGT. The CDR3 totals 17 residues. V shed 2 bases, J shed 9 bases, and the junction held 13 bases outside the gene matches. CDR3 DNA: TGTGCCAGCAGTTACCATGGACAGGGGGACCCAAGTGGGCCCCAGCATTTT. Translating gives CASSYHGQGDPSGPQHF.

The chain combines TRBV2 with TRBJ2-7; 10 positions agree with TRBD2. V shed 6 bases, J shed 4 bases, and the junction held 9 bases outside the gene matches. CDR1 SNHLY and CDR2 FYNNEI come from the germline V gene. There are 15 residues in the CDR3. CDR3 in DNA: TGTGCCAGCAGAGACTTTAGCGGGGGGAGGTACGAGCAGTACTTC. This sequence encodes CASRDFSGGRYEQYF.

The chain is built from TRBV19 and TRBJ2-3; tentatively, D is TRBD2 (5 bases). The ends were cut back, 6 bases at V and 5 bases at J, with 15 bases in the middle. Per germline, CDR1 LNHDA and CDR2 SQIVND (reference sequence). The CDR3 is 14 residues long. In DNA, the CDR3 is TGTGCCAGTAGAAACCCCCCCCGGGGAGATACGCAGTATTTT. It codes for CASRNPPRGDTQYF.

The gene calls are TRBV19 and TRBJ1-2, with 9 bases lining up with TRBD1. J was trimmed by 8 bases and V by 3 bases; bases with no gene match: 7. Germline lookup yields CDR1 LNHDA and CDR2 SQIVND (reference sequence). This CDR3 has 14 residues. The CDR3 sequence: CASSITPTGGGYTF. The CDR3 DNA follows: TGTGCCAGTAGTATCACCCCGACAGGGGGAGGCTACACCTTC.

This chain links TRBV30 with TRBJ1-5; 12 nucleotides line up with TRBD1. The J segment lost 6 bases and the V segment lost 1 base, leaving 4 bases of the junction unmatched. Looked up from germline, CDR1 is GTSNPN and CDR2 is SVGIG (reference sequence). CDR3 length equals 15 residues. CDR3 sequence: CAWSGDRGLGQPQHF. CDR3 DNA sequence: TGTGCCTGGAGTGGGGACAGGGGGCTGGGTCAGCCCCAGCATTTT. Variable domain in full (rest from reference TRBV30 and TRBJ1-5): SQTIHQWPATLVQPVGSPLSLECTVEGTSNPNLYWYRQAAGRGLQLLFYSVGIGQISSEVPQNLSASRPQDRQFILSSKKLLLSDSGFYLCAWSGDRGLGQPQHFGDGTRLSIL.

J is TRBJ1-2 and V is TRBV7-9; D unresolved. The CDR3 runs to 16 residues. Per the germline V gene, CDR1 is SEHNR and CDR2 is FQNEAQ (reference sequence). Trimming cost V 5 bases and J 4 bases, with 20 bases left between them. This CDR3 reads CASSQSGGQIIYGYTF. CDR3 nucleotide sequence: TGTGCCAGCAGCCAAAGTGGAGGCCAGATAATCTATGGCTACACCTTC.

This chain links TRBV5-4 with TRBJ2-3; TRBD2 aligns across 7 bases. In germline, CDR1 is SGHNT, CDR2 YYREEE (reference sequence). V gave up 0 bases and J gave up 6 bases; unmatched junction bases: 4. This CDR3 comprises 14 residues. CDR3 loop: CASSLGGTKDTQYF. CDR3 DNA: TGTGCCAGCAGCTTGGGGGGGACTAAGGATACGCAGTATTTT.

Here the CDR3 reads CASSPPRGTGASGNTIYF. The CDR3 nucleotides are TGTGCCAGCTCACCACCGAGGGGTACAGGGGCGTCTGGAAACACCATATATTTT. The gene calls are TRBV18 and TRBJ1-3; 7 bases align to TRBD1. Unmatched junction bases numbered 9, after V lost 0 bases and J lost 1 base. The CDR3 loop spans 18 amino acids. Germline V gene sequence: CDR1 KGHSH, CDR2 LQKENI.

V and J are TRBV16 and TRBJ1-1; possibly TRBD1 for D (6 bases). The CDR3 runs to 18 residues. The germline V gene encodes CDR1 KGHSY and CDR2 FQNENV. V shed 0 bases and J shed 5 bases, with 22 bases lying between them. The CDR3 DNA is TGTGCCAGCAGCCAATCCCGGGCCCGGGGAAAAGGGGGTACTGAAGCTTTCTTT. As protein: CASSQSRARGKGGTEAFF.

This chain links TRBV6-6 with TRBJ2-7, with 7 nucleotides matching TRBD1. Germline V gene lookup returns CDR1 MNHNY and CDR2 SVGAGI (reference sequence). This CDR3 has 14 residues. The V segment lost 4 bases and the J segment 7 bases; nucleotides outside the gene matches: 10. CDR3 in DNA: TGTGCCAGCAGTTTCCGGGACAGAGGTCTTGAGCAGTACTTC. Its translation is CASSFRDRGLEQYF.

The chain carries TRBV6-5 and TRBJ1-1; TRBD1 agrees at 7 bases. V was clipped by 4 bases and J by 10 bases; unmatched bases: 3. The germline V gene encodes CDR1 MNHEY and CDR2 SVGAGI. CDR3 length equals 11 residues. CDR3 sequence: CASSFRGGAFF. The CDR3 coding sequence is TGTGCCAGCAGTTTCAGGGGGGGAGCTTTCTTT.

The chain links TRBV6-5 to TRBJ2-3, with 12 bases matching TRBD1. There are 15 residues in the CDR3. Germline V gene data show CDR1 as MNHEY and CDR2 as SVGAGI. V gave up 7 bases and J gave up 9 bases; unmatched junction bases: 11. DNA of the CDR3: TGTGCCAGCACCAAAGGGACAGGGGGCCCCTTGACGCAGTATTTT. Translated: CASTKGTGGPLTQYF.

This chain uses TRBV6-5 with TRBJ1-1; no clear D. There are 13 residues in the CDR3. The V gene's germline CDR1 is MNHEY and CDR2 SVGAGI. Trimming left V 6 bases short and J 1 base short, with 9 bases between. The CDR3 loop is CASRWTRNTEAFF. In nucleotides, the CDR3 is TGTGCCAGCAGGTGGACGAGGAACACTGAAGCTTTCTTT.